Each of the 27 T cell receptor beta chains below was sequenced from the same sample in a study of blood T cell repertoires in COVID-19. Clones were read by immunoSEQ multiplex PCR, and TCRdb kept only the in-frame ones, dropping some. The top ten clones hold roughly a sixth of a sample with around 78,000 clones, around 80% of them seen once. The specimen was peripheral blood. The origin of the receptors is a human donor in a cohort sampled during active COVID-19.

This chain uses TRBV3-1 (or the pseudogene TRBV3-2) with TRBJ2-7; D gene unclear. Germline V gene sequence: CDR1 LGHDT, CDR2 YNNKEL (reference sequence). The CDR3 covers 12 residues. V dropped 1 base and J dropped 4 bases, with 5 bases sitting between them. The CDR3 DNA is TGTGCCAGCAGCCAAGTGAGTTACGAGCAGTACTTC. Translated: CASSQVSYEQYF.

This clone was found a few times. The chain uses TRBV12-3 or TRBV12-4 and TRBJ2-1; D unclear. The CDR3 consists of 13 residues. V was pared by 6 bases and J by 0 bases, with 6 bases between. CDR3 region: CASRRSSYNEQFF. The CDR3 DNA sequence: TGTGCCAGCAGGAGATCCTCCTACAATGAGCAGTTCTTC.

The CDR3 region is CASSTTGQGNTEAFF. CDR3 coding DNA: TGTGCCAGCAGCACGACGGGACAGGGGAACACTGAAGCTTTCTTT. V is TRBV7-2 and J is TRBJ1-1, with 9 bases identical to TRBD1. The CDR3 is 15 amino acids. Germline CDR1 and CDR2: SGHTA and FQGNSA. Trimming cost V 5 bases and J 1 base; bases outside gene matches: 5. Full variable domain (outside the CDR3, taken from reference TRBV7-2 and TRBJ1-1): GAGVSQSPSNKVTEKGKDVELRCDPISGHTALYWYRQSLGQGLEFLIYFQGNSAPDKSGLPSDRFSAERTGGSVSTLTIQRTQQEDSAVYLCASSTTGQGNTEAFFGQGTRLTVV.

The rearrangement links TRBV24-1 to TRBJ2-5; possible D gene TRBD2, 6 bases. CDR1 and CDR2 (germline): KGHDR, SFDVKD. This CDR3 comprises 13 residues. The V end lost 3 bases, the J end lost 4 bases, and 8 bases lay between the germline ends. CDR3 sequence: CATSDAAGETQYF. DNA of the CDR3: TGTGCCACCAGTGATGCAGCGGGAGAGACCCAGTACTTC.

The CDR3 region is CSVASGANYGYTF. The CDR3 coding sequence is TGCAGCGTTGCGTCAGGGGCTAACTATGGCTACACCTTC. The chain links TRBV29-1 to TRBJ1-2, with D tentatively TRBD1 (6 bases). Germline assignment: CDR1 SQVTM and CDR2 ANQGSEA. Trimming shortened V by 4 bases and J by 0 bases, and 9 bases separated the two germline ends. The CDR3 spans 13 residues.

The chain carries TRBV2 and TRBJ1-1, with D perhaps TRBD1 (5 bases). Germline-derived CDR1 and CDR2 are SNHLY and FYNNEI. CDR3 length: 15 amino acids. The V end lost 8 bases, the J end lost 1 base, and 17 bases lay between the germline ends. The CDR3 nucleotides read TGTGCCAGCGGGGGGTCCCCGTCGGGGAACACTGAAGCTTTCTTT. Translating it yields CASGGSPSGNTEAFF.

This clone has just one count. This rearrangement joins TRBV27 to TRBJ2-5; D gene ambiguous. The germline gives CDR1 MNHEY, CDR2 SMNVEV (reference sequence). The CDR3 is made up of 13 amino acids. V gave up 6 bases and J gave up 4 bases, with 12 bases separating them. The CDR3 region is CASRMWSGETQYF. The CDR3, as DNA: TGTGCCAGCAGAATGTGGTCGGGAGAGACCCAGTACTTC.

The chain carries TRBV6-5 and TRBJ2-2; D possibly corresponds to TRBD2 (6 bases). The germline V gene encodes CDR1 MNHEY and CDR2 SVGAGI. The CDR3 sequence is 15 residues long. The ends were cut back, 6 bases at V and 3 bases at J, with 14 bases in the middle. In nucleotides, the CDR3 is TGTGCCAGCAGGGGGGAGGCAGAACACACCGGGGAGCTGTTTTTT. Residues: CASRGEAEHTGELFF.

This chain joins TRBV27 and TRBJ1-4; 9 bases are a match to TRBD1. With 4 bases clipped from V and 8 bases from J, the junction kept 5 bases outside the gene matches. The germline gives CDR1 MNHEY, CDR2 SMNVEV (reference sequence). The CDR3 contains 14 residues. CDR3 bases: TGTGCCAGCAGTTACGACAGGGGGAGGGAAAAACTGTTTTTT. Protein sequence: CASSYDRGREKLFF.

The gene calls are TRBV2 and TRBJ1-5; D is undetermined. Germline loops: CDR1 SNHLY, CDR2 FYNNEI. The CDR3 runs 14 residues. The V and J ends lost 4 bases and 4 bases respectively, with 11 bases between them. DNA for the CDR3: TGTGCCAGCAGTGGGGTGTGGAGAAATCAGCCCCAGCATTTT. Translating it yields CASSGVWRNQPQHF.

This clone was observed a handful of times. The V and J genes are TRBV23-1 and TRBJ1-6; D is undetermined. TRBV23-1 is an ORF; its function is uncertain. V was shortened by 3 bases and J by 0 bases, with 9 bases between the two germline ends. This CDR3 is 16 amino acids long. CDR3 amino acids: CASSQARSSYNSPLHF. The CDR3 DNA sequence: TGCGCCAGCAGTCAGGCACGGAGCTCCTATAATTCACCCCTCCACTTT.

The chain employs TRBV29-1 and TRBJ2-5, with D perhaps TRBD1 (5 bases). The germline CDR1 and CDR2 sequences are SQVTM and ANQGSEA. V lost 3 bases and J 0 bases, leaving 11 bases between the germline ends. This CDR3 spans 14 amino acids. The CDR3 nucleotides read TGCAGCGTTGACCCAGGGTCGTACCAAGAGACCCAGTACTTC. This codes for CSVDPGSYQETQYF.

The CDR3 protein is CASSLTRTGTGAYGYTF. The DNA for the CDR3 is TGTGCCAGCAGCTTAACGCGAACCGGGACAGGGGCTTATGGCTACACCTTC. The chain uses TRBV7-9 and TRBJ1-2; 10 bases match TRBD1. In germline, CDR1 is SEHNR, CDR2 FQNEAQ (reference sequence). The V gene end was trimmed by 2 bases and the J gene end by 5 bases; junction bases not matched to a gene: 11. The CDR3 consists of 17 residues.

CDR3 residues: CASSIPTGTGGHGYTF. CDR3 sequence (DNA): TGTGCCAGTAGTATCCCAACCGGGACAGGGGGCCATGGCTACACCTTC. The rearrangement uses TRBV19 and TRBJ1-2, with 12 nucleotides matching TRBD1. The trim removed 3 bases at V and 6 bases at J, leaving 8 bases unmatched. Per the germline V gene, CDR1 is LNHDA and CDR2 is SQIVND (reference sequence). This CDR3 is built from 16 residues. The whole variable domain, remainder taken from reference TRBV19 and TRBJ1-2, is DGGITQSPKYLFRKEGQNVTLSCEQNLNHDAMYWYRQDPGQGLRLIYYSQIVNDFQKGDIAEGYSVSREKKESFPLTVTSAQKNPTAFYLCASSIPTGTGGHGYTFGSGTRLTVV.

CDR3 loop: CASSTYAGTLAYEQYF. In nucleotides, the CDR3 is TGTGCCAGCAGCACTTACGCGGGGACCCTCGCCTACGAGCAGTACTTC. The J gene is TRBJ2-7, the V gene TRBV5-6; D possibly corresponds to TRBD2 (6 bases). V shed 4 bases and J shed 2 bases, with 19 bases lying between them. The CDR3 length is 16 residues. Germline lookup yields CDR1 SGHDT and CDR2 YYEEEE.

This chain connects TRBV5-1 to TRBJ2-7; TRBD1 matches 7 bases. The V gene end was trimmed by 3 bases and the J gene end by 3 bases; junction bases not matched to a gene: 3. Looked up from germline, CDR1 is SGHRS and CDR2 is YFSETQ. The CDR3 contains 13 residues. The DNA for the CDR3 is TGCGCCAGCAGCTCTGGACAGGTCTACGAGCAGTACTTC. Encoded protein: CASSSGQVYEQYF.

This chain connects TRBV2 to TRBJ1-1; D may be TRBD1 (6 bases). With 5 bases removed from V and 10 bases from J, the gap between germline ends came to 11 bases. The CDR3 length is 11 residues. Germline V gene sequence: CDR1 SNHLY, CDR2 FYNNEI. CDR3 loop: CASSTGLGAFF. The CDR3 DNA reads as TGTGCCAGCAGTACAGGGTTGGGAGCTTTCTTT.

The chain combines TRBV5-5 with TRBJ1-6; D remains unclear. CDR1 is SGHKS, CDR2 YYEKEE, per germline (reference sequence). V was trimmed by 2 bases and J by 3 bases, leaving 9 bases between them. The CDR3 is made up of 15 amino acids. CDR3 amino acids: CASSFDKNYNSPLHF. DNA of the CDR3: TGTGCCAGCAGCTTTGACAAAAACTATAATTCACCCCTCCACTTT.

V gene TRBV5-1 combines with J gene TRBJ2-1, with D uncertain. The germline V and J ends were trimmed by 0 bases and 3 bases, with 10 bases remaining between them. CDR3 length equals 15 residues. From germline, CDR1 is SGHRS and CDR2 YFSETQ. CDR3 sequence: CASSLGAPNYNEQFF. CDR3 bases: TGCGCCAGCAGCTTGGGGGCCCCGAACTACAATGAGCAGTTCTTC.

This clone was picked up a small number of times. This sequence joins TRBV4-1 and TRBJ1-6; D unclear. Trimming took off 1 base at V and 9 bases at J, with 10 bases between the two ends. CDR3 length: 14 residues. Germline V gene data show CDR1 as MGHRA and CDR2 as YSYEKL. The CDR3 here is CASSQVLVASPLHF. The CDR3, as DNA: TGCGCCAGCAGCCAAGTGTTAGTCGCTTCACCCCTCCACTTT.

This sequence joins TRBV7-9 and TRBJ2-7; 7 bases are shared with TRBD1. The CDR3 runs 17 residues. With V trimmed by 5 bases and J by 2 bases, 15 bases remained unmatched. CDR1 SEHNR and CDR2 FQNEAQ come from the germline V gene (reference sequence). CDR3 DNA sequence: TGTGCCAGCAGCCCTGGGGCGGGCAGGGGGAATACCTACGAGCAGTACTTC. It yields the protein CASSPGAGRGNTYEQYF.

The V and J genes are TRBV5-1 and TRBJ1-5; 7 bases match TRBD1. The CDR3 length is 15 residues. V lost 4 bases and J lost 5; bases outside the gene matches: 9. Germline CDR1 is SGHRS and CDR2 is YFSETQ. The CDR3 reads CASSLIPGGHQPQHF. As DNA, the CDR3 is TGCGCCAGCAGCCTAATTCCAGGGGGGCATCAGCCCCAGCATTTT.

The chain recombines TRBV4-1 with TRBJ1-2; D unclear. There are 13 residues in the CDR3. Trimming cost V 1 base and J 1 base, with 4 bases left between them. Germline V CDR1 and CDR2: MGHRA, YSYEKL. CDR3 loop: CASSQGVNYGYTF. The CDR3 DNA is TGCGCCAGCAGCCAAGGAGTTAACTATGGCTACACCTTC.

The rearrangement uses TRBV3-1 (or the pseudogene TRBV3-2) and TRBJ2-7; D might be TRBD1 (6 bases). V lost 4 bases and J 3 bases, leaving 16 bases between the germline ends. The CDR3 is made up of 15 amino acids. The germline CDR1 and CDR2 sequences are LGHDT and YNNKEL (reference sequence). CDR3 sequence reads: CASSPTGSKGYEQYF. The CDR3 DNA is TGTGCCAGCAGCCCAACAGGGTCAAAGGGCTACGAGCAGTACTTC.

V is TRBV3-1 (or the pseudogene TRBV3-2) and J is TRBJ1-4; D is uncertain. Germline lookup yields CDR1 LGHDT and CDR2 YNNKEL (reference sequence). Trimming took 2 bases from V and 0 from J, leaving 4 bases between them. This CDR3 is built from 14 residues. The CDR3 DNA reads TGTGCCAGCAGCCAACAGACAACTAATGAAAAACTGTTTTTT. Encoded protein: CASSQQTTNEKLFF.

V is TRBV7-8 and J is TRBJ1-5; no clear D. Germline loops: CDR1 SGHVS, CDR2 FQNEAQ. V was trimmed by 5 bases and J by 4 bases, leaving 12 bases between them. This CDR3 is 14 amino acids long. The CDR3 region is CASSAGNINQPQHF. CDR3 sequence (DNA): TGTGCCAGCAGCGCCGGGAACATTAATCAGCCCCAGCATTTT.

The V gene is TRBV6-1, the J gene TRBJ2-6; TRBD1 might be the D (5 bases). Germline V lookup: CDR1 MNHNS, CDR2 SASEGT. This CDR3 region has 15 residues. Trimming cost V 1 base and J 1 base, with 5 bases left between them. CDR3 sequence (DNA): TGTGCCAGCAGTGAAGGACAGTCTGGGGCCAACGTCCTGACTTTC. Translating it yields CASSEGQSGANVLTF.